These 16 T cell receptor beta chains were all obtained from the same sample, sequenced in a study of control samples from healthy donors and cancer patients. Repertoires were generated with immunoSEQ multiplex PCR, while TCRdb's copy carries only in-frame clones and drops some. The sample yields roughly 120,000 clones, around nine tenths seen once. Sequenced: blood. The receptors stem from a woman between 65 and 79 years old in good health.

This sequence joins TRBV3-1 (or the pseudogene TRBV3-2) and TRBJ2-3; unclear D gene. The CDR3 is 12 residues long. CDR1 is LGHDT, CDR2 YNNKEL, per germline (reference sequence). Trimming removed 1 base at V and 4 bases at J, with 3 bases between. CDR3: CASSQVADTQYF. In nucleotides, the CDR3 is TGTGCCAGCAGCCAAGTAGCAGATACGCAGTATTTT.

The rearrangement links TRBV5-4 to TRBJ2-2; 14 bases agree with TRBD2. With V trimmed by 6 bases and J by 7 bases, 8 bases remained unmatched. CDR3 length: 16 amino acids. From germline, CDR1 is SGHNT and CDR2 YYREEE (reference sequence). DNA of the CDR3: TGTGCCAGCAACCTAAGACTAGCGGGGGGGCGCGGGGAGCTGTTTTTT. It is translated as CASNLRLAGGRGELFF.

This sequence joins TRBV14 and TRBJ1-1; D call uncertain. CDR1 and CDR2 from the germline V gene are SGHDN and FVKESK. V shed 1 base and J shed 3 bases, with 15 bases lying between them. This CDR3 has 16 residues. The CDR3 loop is CASSQGVRSTDTEAFF. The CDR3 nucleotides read TGTGCCAGCAGCCAAGGAGTTAGGTCCACGGACACTGAAGCTTTCTTT. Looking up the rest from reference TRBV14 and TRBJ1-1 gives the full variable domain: EAGVTQFPSHSVIEKGQTVTLRCDPISGHDNLYWYRRVMGKEIKFLLHFVKESKQDESGMPNNRFLAERTGGTYSTLKVQPAELEDSGVYFCASSQGVRSTDTEAFFGQGTRLTVV.

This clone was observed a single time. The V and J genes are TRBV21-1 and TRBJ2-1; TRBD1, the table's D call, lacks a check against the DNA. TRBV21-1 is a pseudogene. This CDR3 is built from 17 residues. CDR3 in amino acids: CASSKPVDRSSYNEQFF. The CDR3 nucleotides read TGTGCCAGCAGCAAACCTGTGGACAGGAGCTCCTACAATGAGCAGTTCTTC.

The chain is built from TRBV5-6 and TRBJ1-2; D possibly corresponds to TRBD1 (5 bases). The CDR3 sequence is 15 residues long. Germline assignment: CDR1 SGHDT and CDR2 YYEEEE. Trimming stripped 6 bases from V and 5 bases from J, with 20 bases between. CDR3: CASTRGTGVGYGYTF. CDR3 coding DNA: TGTGCCAGCACCCGAGGGACGGGGGTTGGTTATGGCTACACCTTC. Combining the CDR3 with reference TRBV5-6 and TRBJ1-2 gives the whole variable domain DAGVTQSPTHLIKTRGQQVTLRCSPKSGHDTVSWYQQALGQGPQFIFQYYEEEERQRGNFPDRFSGHQFPNYSSELNVNALLLGDSALYLCASTRGTGVGYGYTFGSGTRLTVV.

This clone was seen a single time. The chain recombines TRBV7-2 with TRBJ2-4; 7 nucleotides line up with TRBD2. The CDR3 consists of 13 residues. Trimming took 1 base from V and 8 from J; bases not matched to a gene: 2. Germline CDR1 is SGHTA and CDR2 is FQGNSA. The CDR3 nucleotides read TGTGCCAGCAGCTTAGGGGGAGGGGACATTCAGTACTTC. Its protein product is CASSLGGGDIQYF.

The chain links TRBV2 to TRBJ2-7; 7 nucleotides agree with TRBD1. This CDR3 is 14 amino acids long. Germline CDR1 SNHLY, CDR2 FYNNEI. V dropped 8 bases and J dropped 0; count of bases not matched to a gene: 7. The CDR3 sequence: CASSRDRASYEQYF. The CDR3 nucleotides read TGTGCCAGCTCACGCGACAGGGCCTCCTACGAGCAGTACTTC.

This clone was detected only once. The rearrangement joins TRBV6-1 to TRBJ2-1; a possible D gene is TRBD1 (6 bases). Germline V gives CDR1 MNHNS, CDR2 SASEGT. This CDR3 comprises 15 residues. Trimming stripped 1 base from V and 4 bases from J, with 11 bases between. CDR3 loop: CASSEESTGYNEQFF. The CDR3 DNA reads TGTGCCAGCAGTGAAGAATCTACAGGGTACAATGAGCAGTTCTTC.

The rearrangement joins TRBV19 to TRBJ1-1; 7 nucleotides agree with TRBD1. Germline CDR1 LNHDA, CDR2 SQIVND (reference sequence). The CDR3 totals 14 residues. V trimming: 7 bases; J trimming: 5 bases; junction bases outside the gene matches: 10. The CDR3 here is CASNPKGAETEAFF. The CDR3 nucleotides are TGTGCCAGTAATCCCAAGGGGGCGGAAACTGAAGCTTTCTTT.

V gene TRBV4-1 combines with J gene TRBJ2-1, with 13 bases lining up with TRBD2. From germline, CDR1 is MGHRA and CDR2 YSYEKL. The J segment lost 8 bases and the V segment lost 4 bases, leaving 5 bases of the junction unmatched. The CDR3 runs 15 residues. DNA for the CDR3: TGCGCCAGCAGCCCGGGACTAGCGGGGTATTATGAGCAGTTCTTC. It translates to CASSPGLAGYYEQFF.

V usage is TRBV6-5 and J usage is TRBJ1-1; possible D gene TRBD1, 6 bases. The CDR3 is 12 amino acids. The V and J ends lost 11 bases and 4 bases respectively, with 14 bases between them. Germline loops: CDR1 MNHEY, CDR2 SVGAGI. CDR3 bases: TGTGCCGCCCGAAAAGGGGGCACTGAAGCTTTCTTT. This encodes CAARKGGTEAFF.

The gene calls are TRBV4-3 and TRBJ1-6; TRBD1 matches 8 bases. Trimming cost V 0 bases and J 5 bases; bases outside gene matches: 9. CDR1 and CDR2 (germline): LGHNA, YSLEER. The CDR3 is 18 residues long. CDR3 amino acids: CASSQDSRGLEDNSPLHF. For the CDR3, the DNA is TGCGCCAGCAGCCAAGATTCCAGGGGGCTAGAAGATAATTCACCCCTCCACTTT.

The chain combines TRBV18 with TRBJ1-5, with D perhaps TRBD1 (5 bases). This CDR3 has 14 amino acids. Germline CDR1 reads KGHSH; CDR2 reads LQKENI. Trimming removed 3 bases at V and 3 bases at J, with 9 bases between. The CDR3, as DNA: TGTGCCAGCTCACCGGGACCGGTCAATCAGCCCCAGCATTTT. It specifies CASSPGPVNQPQHF.

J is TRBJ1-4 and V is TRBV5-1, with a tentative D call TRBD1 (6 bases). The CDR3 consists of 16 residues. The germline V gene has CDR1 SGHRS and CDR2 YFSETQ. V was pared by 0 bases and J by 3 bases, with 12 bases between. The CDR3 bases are TGCGCCAGCAGCTTGGCCAGGGGAGTGGCTAATGAAAAACTGTTTTTT. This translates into CASSLARGVANEKLFF.

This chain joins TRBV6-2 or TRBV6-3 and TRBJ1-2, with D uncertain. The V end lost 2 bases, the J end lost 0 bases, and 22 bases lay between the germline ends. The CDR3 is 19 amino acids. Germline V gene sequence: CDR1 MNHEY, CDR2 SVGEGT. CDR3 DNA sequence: TGTGCCAGCAGTTACAGGAGAGGTTCTGTCGGGCCCACTAACTATGGCTACACCTTC. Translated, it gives CASSYRRGSVGPTNYGYTF.

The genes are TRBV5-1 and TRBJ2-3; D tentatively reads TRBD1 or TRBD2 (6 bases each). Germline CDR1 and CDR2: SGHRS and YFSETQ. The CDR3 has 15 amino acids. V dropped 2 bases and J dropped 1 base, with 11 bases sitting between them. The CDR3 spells CASSLGGGGTDTQYF. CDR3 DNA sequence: TGCGCCAGCAGCTTAGGGGGAGGCGGCACAGATACGCAGTATTTT.